At least ten counts were recorded for the clone carrying this TCR beta chain. This sample was included in a study of Graves' ophthalmopathy and Graves' hyperthyroidism. Using RNA transcripts, the TCR beta CDR3 regions were amplified. An opening RT-PCR round employed HTBI primers and preceded a second-round multiplex PCR. TCRdb redid the calling of the multiplex PCR reads with MiXCR, one entry per CDR3 protein. The table shows under 400,000 distinct CDR3 sequences, with 17% occurring only once. Out of 9 to 10 ml of fresh peripheral blood, PBMCs were obtained. The CDR3 extends over 13 amino acids. The germline CDR1 and CDR2 sequences are SGHTA and FQGNSA. V was cut by 5 bases and J by 4 bases, with 12 bases left in between.

Source material: peripheral blood. The sequence came from an adult man with Graves' ophthalmopathy. The chain uses TRBV7-2 and TRBJ2-7; no clear D gene. The CDR3 reads CASSPIPSYEQYF. The DNA for the CDR3 is TGTGCCAGCAGCCCAATACCGTCATACGAGCAGTACTTC.